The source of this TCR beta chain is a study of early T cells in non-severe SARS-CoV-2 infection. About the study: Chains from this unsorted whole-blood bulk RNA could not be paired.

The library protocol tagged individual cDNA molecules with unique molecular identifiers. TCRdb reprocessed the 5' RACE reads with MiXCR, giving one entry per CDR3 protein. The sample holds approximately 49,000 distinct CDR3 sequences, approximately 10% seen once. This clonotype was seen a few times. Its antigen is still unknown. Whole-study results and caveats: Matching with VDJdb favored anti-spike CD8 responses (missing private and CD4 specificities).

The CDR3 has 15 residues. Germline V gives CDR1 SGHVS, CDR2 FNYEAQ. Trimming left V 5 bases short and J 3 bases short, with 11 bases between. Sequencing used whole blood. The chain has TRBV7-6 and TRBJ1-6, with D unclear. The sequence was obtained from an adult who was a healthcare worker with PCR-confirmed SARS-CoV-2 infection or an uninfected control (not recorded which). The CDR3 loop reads CASSPEQFYNSPLHF. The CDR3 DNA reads TGTGCCAGCAGCCCAGAGCAATTCTATAATTCACCCCTCCACTTT.